This is a list of T cell receptor beta chains from one sample in a study of cytomegalovirus exposure and HLA in healthy donors. Here immunoSEQ multiplex PCR was the method, and the copy in TCRdb shows in-frame clones only, minus some. Here the sample spans fewer than 250,000 clones, about 84% being singletons. What was sequenced was PBMCs. These receptors all stem from a human donor in good health. Both conserved end residues are part of each CDR3. D genes are given only for firm matches. Size values are once, few and many counts, or a class for expanded clones, and some rows have none.

D gene	J gene	V gene	clone size	CDR3 protein	CDR3 DNA
-	TRBJ2-7	TRBV28	-	CASYAGTYEQYF	TGTGCCAGTTATGCGGGCACCTACGAGCAGTACTTC
-	TRBJ1-1	TRBV7-8	-	CASSPDRYTEAFF	TGTGCCAGCAGCCCTGACAGATACACTGAAGCTTTCTTT
TRBD2	TRBJ2-5	TRBV7-3	-	CASSPGLAGGLLETQYF	TGTGCCAGCAGCCCGGGACTAGCGGGAGGGCTTTTGGAGACCCAGTACTTC
TRBD1	TRBJ1-5	TRBV7-2	-	CASSSGTVGVAPQHF	TGTGCCAGCAGCTCCGGGACAGTTGGAGTGGCGCCCCAGCATTTT
-	TRBJ2-7	TRBV28	-	CASKVTGTYEQYF	TGTGCCAGCAAAGTGACAGGGACTTACGAGCAGTACTTC
TRBD1	TRBJ1-2	TRBV27	-	CASRGQGLGNYGYTF	TGTGCCAGCAGAGGACAGGGGTTGGGGAACTATGGCTACACCTTC
TRBD2	TRBJ2-5	TRBV2	-	CASWERDGGGTQYF	TGTGCCAGCTGGGAGCGGGACGGTGGAGGGACCCAGTACTTC
-	TRBJ2-1	TRBV5-4	-	CASSLTVTDFNEQFF	TGTGCCAGCAGCTTGACAGTGACAGACTTCAATGAGCAGTTCTTC
TRBD2	TRBJ2-3	TRBV7-9	-	CASSIIAGVSDTQYF	TGTGCCAGCAGCATAATAGCGGGAGTGTCGGATACGCAGTATTTT
-	TRBJ2-1	TRBV6-6	-	CASSFDSSSYNEQFF	TGTGCCAGCAGTTTTGACAGCAGCTCCTACAATGAGCAGTTCTTC
-	TRBJ1-1	TRBV4-2	-	CASSQVGGSNTEAFF	TGTGCCAGCAGCCAAGTGGGAGGTTCGAACACTGAAGCTTTCTTT
TRBD2	TRBJ2-3	TRBV5-1	-	CASSSPQTSGRLTDTQYF	TGCGCCAGCAGCTCCCCTCAGACTAGCGGGAGGCTCACAGATACGCAGTATTTT
-	TRBJ2-3	TRBV6-6	-	CASSPRQNPDTQYF	TGTGCCAGCAGTCCTCGACAGAACCCAGATACGCAGTATTTT
TRBD2	TRBJ2-7	TRBV5-1	-	CASSLAVRAGSSYEQYF	TGCGCCAGCAGCTTGGCCGTTCGAGCGGGGAGCTCCTACGAGCAGTACTTC
TRBD1	TRBJ2-7	TRBV27	-	CASSLKYGQGVYEQYF	TGTGCCAGCAGTTTAAAGTACGGACAGGGAGTCTACGAGCAGTACTTC
TRBD2	TRBJ2-7	TRBV6-5	-	CASSYTSASGRYEQYF	TGTGCCAGCAGTTACACCTCGGCTAGCGGGAGATACGAGCAGTACTTC
-	TRBJ2-7	TRBV21-1	-	CASSSHTGTGSHEQYF	TGTGCCAGCAGCAGTCATACCGGGACAGGTTCCCACGAGCAGTACTTC
TRBD2	TRBJ2-7	TRBV29-1	-	CSVVEREGYEQYF	TGCAGCGTTGTTGAGCGGGAAGGTTACGAGCAGTACTTC
TRBD2	TRBJ2-1	TRBV5-1	-	CASSHGGLAGANEQFF	TGCGCCAGCAGCCATGGGGGACTAGCGGGAGCCAATGAGCAGTTCTTC
TRBD1	TRBJ1-5	TRBV18	-	CASSPGQGQGQPQHF	TGTGCCAGCTCCCCTGGACAGGGTCAGGGTCAGCCCCAGCATTTT
TRBD1	TRBJ2-7	TRBV6-5	-	CASSYDRANEQYF	TGTGCCAGCAGTTACGACAGGGCCAACGAGCAGTACTTC
TRBD2	TRBJ2-1	TRBV7-3	-	CASSLILARSYNEQFF	TGTGCCAGCAGCTTAATACTAGCGCGCTCCTACAATGAGCAGTTCTTC
TRBD2	TRBJ2-2	TRBV27	few	CASSLLAGGRSGTLGELFF	TGTGCCAGCAGTCTACTAGCGGGAGGGCGTTCTGGTACTCTGGGGGAGCTGTTTTTT
-	TRBJ2-3	TRBV4-3	-	CASSQGSLTSTDTQYF	TGCGCCAGCAGCCAAGGTTCCCTTACTAGCACAGATACGCAGTATTTT
TRBD1	TRBJ1-1	TRBV7-3	-	CASSSRTGIGRNTEAFF	TGTGCCAGCAGCTCCCGGACAGGGATAGGTAGGAACACTGAAGCTTTCTTT
-	TRBJ1-5	TRBV19	-	CASADYSNQPQHF	TGTGCCAGTGCCGACTATAGCAATCAGCCCCAGCATTTT
-	TRBJ1-5	TRBV19	-	CASSYYQPQHF	TGTGCCAGTAGTTACTATCAGCCCCAGCATTTT
-	TRBJ2-1	TRBV19	-	CASSTPRGSSSSYNEQFF	TGTGCCAGTAGTACCCCAAGGGGGAGTTCCAGCTCCTACAATGAGCAGTTCTTC
-	TRBJ2-7	TRBV7-3	-	CASSITAGREQYF	TGTGCCAGCAGCATCACGGCGGGGCGCGAGCAGTACTTC
-	TRBJ2-1	TRBV7-8	few	CASSRGEGNEQFF	TGTGCCAGCAGCCGGGGTGAGGGCAATGAGCAGTTCTTC
TRBD2	TRBJ2-1	TRBV5-4	-	CASSRSGSSYNEQFF	TGTGCCAGCAGCCGGAGCGGGAGCTCCTACAATGAGCAGTTCTTC
-	TRBJ2-7	TRBV7-2	-	CASSLLGVLEEQYF	TGTGCCAGCAGCTTACTCGGAGTACTGGAAGAGCAGTACTTC
-	TRBJ2-5	TRBV5-4	-	CASTGVPQETQYF	TGTGCCAGTACGGGGGTCCCCCAAGAGACCCAGTACTTC
TRBD1	TRBJ1-5	TRBV6-5	once	CASRSQGAGNQPQHF	TGTGCCAGCAGGAGCCAGGGGGCAGGGAATCAGCCCCAGCATTTT
TRBD1	TRBJ1-1	TRBV19	-	CASSRDRERAAFF	TGTGCCAGTAGTAGGGACAGGGAGAGAGCAGCTTTCTTT
-	TRBJ2-5	TRBV7-8	-	CASSLSPERETQYF	TGTGCCAGCAGCTTATCCCCCGAACGGGAGACCCAGTACTTC
TRBD2	TRBJ2-1	TRBV6-5	few	CASWRESSYNEQFF	TGTGCCAGCTGGCGGGAGAGCTCCTACAATGAGCAGTTCTTC
-	TRBJ2-7	TRBV29-1	-	CSVAGESVAYEQYF	TGCAGCGTGGCCGGGGAGAGCGTCGCCTACGAGCAGTACTTC
TRBD1	TRBJ2-7	TRBV27	-	CASSLDGSGGVEQYF	TGTGCCAGCAGTTTAGACGGGTCAGGGGGCGTAGAGCAGTACTTC
-	TRBJ2-7	TRBV28	-	CASSPPGYEQYF	TGTGCCAGCAGTCCTCCGGGTTACGAGCAGTACTTC
TRBD2	TRBJ2-3	TRBV6-1	few	CASSANSGRTTDTQYF	TGTGCCAGCAGTGCCAATAGCGGGAGGACCACAGATACGCAGTATTTT
TRBD1	TRBJ2-2	TRBV7-2	once	CASSADRDTGELFF	TGTGCCAGCAGCGCAGACAGGGACACCGGGGAGCTGTTTTTT
-	TRBJ1-1	TRBV23-1	-	CASWRLEMNTEAFF	TGCGCCAGCTGGAGGCTGGAAATGAACACTGAAGCTTTCTTT
-	TRBJ2-7	TRBV4-3	-	CASSQDWGQGYEQYF	TGCGCCAGCAGCCAAGATTGGGGGCAGGGCTACGAGCAGTACTTC
TRBD1	TRBJ1-1	TRBV5-4	-	CASSLEGQGSTTEAFF	TGTGCCAGCAGCCTTGAGGGACAGGGATCAACCACTGAAGCTTTCTTT
-	TRBJ2-6	TRBV28	-	CASSLGGVSSGANVLTF	TGTGCCAGCAGTTTAGGCGGGGTTAGCTCTGGGGCCAACGTCCTGACTTTC
-	TRBJ2-1	TRBV12-5	-	CASGLVGGTRTYNEQFF	TGTGCTAGTGGTTTGGTAGGAGGGACCAGGACCTACAATGAGCAGTTCTTC
-	TRBJ2-7	TRBV5-4	-	CASSLEEGSYEQYF	TGTGCCAGCAGCTTGGAGGAGGGCTCCTACGAGCAGTACTTC
TRBD2	TRBJ2-7	TRBV5-6	-	CASSLVPAGNYEQYF	TGTGCCAGCAGCTTGGTTCCAGCGGGAAACTACGAGCAGTACTTC
-	TRBJ1-1	TRBV7-2	-	CASSLVAAEAFF	TGTGCCAGCAGCTTAGTTGCAGCTGAAGCTTTCTTT
-	TRBJ1-1	TRBV10-2	-	CASSEQGPSVTEAFF	TGCGCCAGCAGTGAGCAGGGCCCCTCCGTGACTGAAGCTTTCTTT
TRBD1	TRBJ2-7	TRBV6-6	-	CASSYSGTGFDEQYF	TGTGCCAGCAGTTACTCGGGGACAGGGTTCGACGAGCAGTACTTC
-	TRBJ2-7	TRBV5-8	-	CASSLGKGYEQYF	TGTGCCAGCAGCTTGGGGAAGGGGTACGAGCAGTACTTC
TRBD2	TRBJ2-7	TRBV5-1	-	CASSLGYSGKYEQYF	TGCGCCAGCAGCTTGGGGTATAGCGGGAAATACGAGCAGTACTTC
TRBD1	TRBJ1-1	TRBV2	few	CASSEERTGGLGTEAFF	TGTGCCAGCAGTGAAGAAAGAACAGGGGGCCTAGGCACTGAAGCTTTCTTT